This TCR beta chain was retrieved from a study of early T cells in non-severe SARS-CoV-2 infection. CDR3 length: 15 residues. Germline values: CDR1 MDHEN, CDR2 SYDVKM. V was clipped by 5 bases and J by 6 bases, with 17 bases between them. A single record per CDR3 protein comes from TCRdb applying MiXCR to the 5' RACE reads. The sample contains nearly 45,000 distinct CDR3 sequences, 11% of which appear only once. The sequence derives from an adult who was a healthcare worker with PCR-confirmed SARS-CoV-2 infection or an uninfected control (not recorded which). The sequenced sample was whole blood. The V and J genes are TRBV28 and TRBJ1-5, with a possible D match to TRBD1 (6 bases). The DNA of the CDR3 is TGTGCCAGCAGTCGACAGGTTGGGGGGGGTCAGCCCCAGCATTTT. As protein: CASSRQVGGGQPQHF.